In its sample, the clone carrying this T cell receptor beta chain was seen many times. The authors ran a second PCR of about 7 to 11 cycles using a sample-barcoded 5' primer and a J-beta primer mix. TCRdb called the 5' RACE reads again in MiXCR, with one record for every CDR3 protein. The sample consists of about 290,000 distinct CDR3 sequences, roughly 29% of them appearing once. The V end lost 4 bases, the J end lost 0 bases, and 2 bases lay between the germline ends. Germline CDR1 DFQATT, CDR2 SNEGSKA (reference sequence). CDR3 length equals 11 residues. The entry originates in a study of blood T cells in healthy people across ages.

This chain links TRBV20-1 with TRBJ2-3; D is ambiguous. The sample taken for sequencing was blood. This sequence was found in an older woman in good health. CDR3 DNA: TGCAGTGCTACTAGCACAGATACGCAGTATTTT. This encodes CSATSTDTQYF.